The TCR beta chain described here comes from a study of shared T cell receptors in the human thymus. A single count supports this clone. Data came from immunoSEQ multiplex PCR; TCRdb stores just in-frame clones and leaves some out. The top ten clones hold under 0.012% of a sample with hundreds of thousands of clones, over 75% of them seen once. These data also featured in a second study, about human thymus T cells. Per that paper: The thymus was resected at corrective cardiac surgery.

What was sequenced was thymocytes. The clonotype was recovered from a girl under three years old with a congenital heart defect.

DNA of the CDR3: TGTGCCAGCAGTTTTTCCCACCCTGGGGGGGAGCGGGCTTTCTTT. It encodes CASSFSHPGGERAFF. V is TRBV27 and J is TRBJ1-1; tentative D call: TRBD1 (5 bases). The CDR3 is 15 amino acids. V was trimmed by 3 bases and J by 11 bases, leaving 22 bases between them. The germline CDR1 and CDR2 sequences are MNHEY and SMNVEV (reference sequence).